Below are 22 T cell receptor beta chains sequenced from a single sample in a study of T cell repertoires in cytomegalovirus infection. TCRdb re-called the reads with MiXCR, one entry per CDR3 protein. The sample contains fewer than 700,000 distinct CDR3 sequences, 24% of which appear only once. Sequenced input: CD8+ T cells from PBMCs. These receptor sequences come from a human donor in good health (CMV status not recorded). Some clones in this sample may be carry-over from other donors' samples.

The chain carries TRBV5-5 and TRBJ2-5, with D perhaps matching TRBD1 or TRBD2 (5 bases each). The CDR3 length is 14 residues. Germline values: CDR1 SGHKS, CDR2 YYEKEE (reference sequence). Trimming removed 6 bases at V and 1 base at J, with 13 bases between. The CDR3: CASNLPGPQETQYF. The CDR3 DNA reads as TGTGCCAGCAACTTACCGGGACCCCAAGAGACCCAGTACTTC.

This chain uses TRBV13 with TRBJ1-5; 8 positions agree with TRBD1. Germline V lookup: CDR1 PRHDT, CDR2 FYEKMQ (reference sequence). The CDR3 runs 13 residues. J lost 6 bases, V lost 5 bases, and 3 bases had no gene match. Here the CDR3 reads CASSIGQGQPQHF. For the CDR3, the DNA is TGTGCCAGCAGCATCGGACAGGGTCAGCCCCAGCATTTT.

This clonotype was detected a few times. This rearrangement joins TRBV7-9 to TRBJ2-1, with D maybe TRBD1 (5 bases). Trimming took off 7 bases at V and 4 bases at J, with 17 bases between the two ends. The CDR3 runs 15 residues. The germline V gene has CDR1 SEHNR and CDR2 FQNEAQ (reference sequence). The CDR3 loop reads CASTTPRARYNEQFF. The CDR3, as DNA: TGTGCCAGCACTACCCCCAGGGCCCGGTACAATGAGCAGTTCTTC.

This clonotype was detected many times. The gene calls are TRBV7-2 and TRBJ2-1; D gene ambiguous. Per germline, CDR1 SGHTA and CDR2 FQGNSA. Trimming cost V 5 bases and J 0 bases, with 8 bases left between them. The CDR3 has 14 amino acids. In nucleotides, the CDR3 is TGTGCCAGCAGCCCCATCCCCTCCTACAATGAGCAGTTCTTC. It translates to CASSPIPSYNEQFF.

This clonotype has just a few counts. V gene TRBV5-6 combines with J gene TRBJ1-2, with no clear D. The V end was cut by 0 bases, the J end by 2 bases, with 11 bases between. The CDR3 is 15 amino acids. The germline gives CDR1 SGHDT, CDR2 YYEEEE. This chain's CDR3 is CASSLAPTVNYGYTF. CDR3 sequence (DNA): TGTGCCAGCAGCTTGGCTCCGACGGTAAACTATGGCTACACCTTC.

There are a few counts of this clonotype. The chain has TRBV7-9 and TRBJ1-4; no reliable D call. Trimming stripped 3 bases from V and 3 bases from J, with 23 bases between. This CDR3 region has 19 residues. Looked up from germline, CDR1 is SEHNR and CDR2 is FQNEAQ (reference sequence). The CDR3: CASSFPGSEVGVPNEKLFF. CDR3 in DNA: TGTGCCAGCAGCTTCCCAGGTTCCGAGGTCGGTGTACCTAATGAAAAACTGTTTTTT.

In DNA form, the CDR3 reads TGCGCCAGCAGCCAACGGGGGACAGTCAATGAGCAGTTCTTC. As protein: CASSQRGTVNEQFF. This chain uses TRBV4-1 with TRBJ2-1; the D gene is possibly TRBD1 (7 bases). Germline V CDR1 and CDR2: MGHRA, YSYEKL. The CDR3 has 14 amino acids. The V end lost 2 bases, the J end lost 6 bases, and 11 bases lay between the germline ends.

This clonotype was found a few times. This chain links TRBV6-2 or TRBV6-3 with TRBJ2-5, with 10 bases that match TRBD2. Trimming took 6 bases from V and 3 from J; bases not matched to a gene: 22. The CDR3 runs 20 residues. CDR1 is MNHEY, CDR2 SVGEGT, per germline. The CDR3 loop is CASSGTTGTSDREAKETQYF. In DNA, the CDR3 is TGTGCCAGCAGCGGCACCACTGGGACTAGCGACCGGGAAGCTAAAGAGACCCAGTACTTC.

This clonotype appeared a single time. This chain uses TRBV9 with TRBJ1-2; D perhaps matches TRBD1 (6 bases). This CDR3 spans 17 amino acids. Germline assignment: CDR1 SGDLS and CDR2 YYNGEE. The V end lost 7 bases, the J end lost 2 bases, and 24 bases lay between the germline ends. The CDR3 DNA reads TGTGCCAGCGGCCCAACCGCGGGGGCCAGATCCAACTATGGCTACACCTTC. It yields the protein CASGPTAGARSNYGYTF.

This clonotype was counted between two and nine times. This chain connects TRBV7-9 to TRBJ2-7, with D unclear. Trimming removed 5 bases from V and 2 bases from J, with 16 bases in between. The germline V gene has CDR1 SEHNR and CDR2 FQNEAQ (reference sequence). CDR3 length: 15 amino acids. The CDR3 here is CASSPLGGLPYEQYF. The CDR3 bases are TGTGCCAGCAGCCCCCTTGGTGGTTTACCCTACGAGCAGTACTTC. The full variable domain, its missing parts supplied by reference TRBV7-9 and TRBJ2-7, is DTGVSQNPRHKITKRGQNVTFRCDPISEHNRLYWYRQTLGQGPEFLTYFQNEAQLEKSRLLSDRFSAERPKGSFSTLEIQRTEQGDSAMYLCASSPLGGLPYEQYFGPGTRLTVT.

The genes are TRBV7-2 and TRBJ2-3, with D possibly being TRBD1 (6 bases). V gave up 0 bases and J gave up 2 bases, with 9 bases separating them. This CDR3 contains 15 residues. CDR1 SGHTA and CDR2 FQGNSA come from the germline V gene. The CDR3: CASSLARTDTDTQYF. CDR3 DNA sequence: TGTGCCAGCAGCTTAGCCCGGACAGACACAGATACGCAGTATTTT.

V usage is TRBV6-1 and J usage is TRBJ2-3; tentatively, D is TRBD2 (6 bases). The V gene lost 6 bases and the J gene lost 3 bases, with 19 bases spanning the gap. Germline V gene sequence: CDR1 MNHNS, CDR2 SASEGT. The CDR3 totals 16 residues. The CDR3 region is CASSLGVHGGTDTQYF. The CDR3 nucleotides read TGTGCCAGCAGCCTGGGCGTCCACGGAGGGACAGATACGCAGTATTTT.

This sequence joins TRBV6-1 and TRBJ2-1, with D hard to call. This CDR3 region has 14 residues. CDR1 and CDR2 from the germline V gene are MNHNS and SASEGT. V dropped 6 bases and J dropped 3 bases, with 12 bases sitting between them. The CDR3 region has the DNA TGTGCCAGCAGCCCCGAAGGGCTCTACAATGAGCAGTTCTTC. Amino acids: CASSPEGLYNEQFF.

V usage is TRBV5-6 and J usage is TRBJ2-7; D may be TRBD1 (6 bases). The CDR3 runs to 14 residues. Germline assignment: CDR1 SGHDT and CDR2 YYEEEE. Between the trimmed V and J ends, which lost 2 bases and 3 bases, there was a span of 12 bases. CDR3 in DNA: TGTGCCAGCAGCTTTGCCGACAGGAACTACGAGCAGTACTTC. It translates to CASSFADRNYEQYF.

This clonotype was recorded many times. The rearrangement uses TRBV6-1 and TRBJ1-1; 10 nucleotides agree with TRBD1. The length of the CDR3 is 14 residues. The germline gives CDR1 MNHNS, CDR2 SASEGT. V shed 6 bases and J 11 bases; nucleotides not matched to a gene: 12. CDR3 in DNA: TGTGCCAGCAGCTCCGGGACAGGGGCTTCAGGGGCTTTCTTT. Its protein is CASSSGTGASGAFF.

This clonotype has more than one count but fewer than ten. The genes are TRBV20-1 and TRBJ1-4; D unresolved. The CDR3 covers 15 residues. V was clipped by 1 base and J by 7 bases, with 16 bases between them. Germline CDR1 and CDR2: DFQATT and SNEGSKA (reference sequence). The CDR3 spells CSARADREDIEKLFF. The CDR3 nucleotides read TGCAGTGCTAGAGCCGACCGGGAAGATATTGAAAAACTGTTTTTT.

This clonotype is a singleton in its sample. A clone one base away is much larger, so this may be a read error. V is TRBV12-5 and J is TRBJ2-3; 7 bases fit TRBD1. V lost 2 bases, J lost 0 bases, and 11 bases stayed unmatched. Germline V gene lookup returns CDR1 LGHNT and CDR2 FRNRAP. The CDR3 length is 18 residues. The CDR3 here is CASGLPPYRGTSTDTQYF. CDR3 in DNA: TGTGCTAGTGGTTTGCCCCCTTACAGGGGAACTAGCACAGATACGCAGTATTTT.

The chain combines TRBV5-5 with TRBJ2-2; D remains unclear. There are 14 residues in the CDR3. Trimming pared 6 bases from V and 3 bases from J, leaving 12 bases between. Per germline, CDR1 SGHKS and CDR2 YYEKEE (reference sequence). The CDR3 is CASTLGRHTGELFF. CDR3 bases: TGTGCCAGCACCCTGGGCAGACACACCGGGGAGCTGTTTTTT. Supplemented by reference TRBV5-5 and TRBJ2-2, the full variable domain reads DAGVTQSPTHLIKTRGQQVTLRCSPISGHKSVSWYQQVLGQGPQFIFQYYEKEERGRGNFPDRFSARQFPNYSSELNVNALLLGDSALYLCASTLGRHTGELFFGEGSRLTVL.

The CDR3 DNA sequence: TGTGCCAGCAGCCTAACTAATCCGGGCGAGCAGTACGTC. Its translation: CASSLTNPGEQYV. The chain combines TRBV7-9 with TRBJ2-7, with D uncertain. Trimming shortened V by 5 bases and J by 6 bases, and 14 bases separated the two germline ends. The CDR3 loop spans 13 amino acids. Germline assignment: CDR1 SEHNR and CDR2 FQNEAQ (reference sequence).

As concerns this clonotype: One base away lies a much larger clone, so this may be a sequencing read error. This rearrangement joins TRBV10-3 to TRBJ2-7, with TRBD1 matching over 7 bases. CDR1 is ENHRY and CDR2 is SYGVKD in the germline V gene. This CDR3 has 15 residues. The CDR3 sequence is CAICEGYGRGNEQYV. The DNA of the CDR3 is TGTGCCATCTGTGAGGGATATGGCAGGGGGAACGAGCAGTACGTC.

The table lists this clonotype with many counts. The genes are TRBV7-8 and TRBJ1-1, with D tentatively TRBD1 (5 bases). V shed 8 bases and J shed 3 bases, with 25 bases lying between them. The CDR3 runs to 17 residues. CDR1 is SGHVS and CDR2 is FQNEAQ in the germline V gene. The CDR3 loop reads CASYTPGTYWGDTEAFF. The CDR3 DNA sequence: TGTGCCAGCTACACGCCCGGGACCTACTGGGGGGACACTGAAGCTTTCTTT. Full variable domain (remainder filled in from reference TRBV7-8 and TRBJ1-1): GAGVSQSPRYKVAKRGQDVALRCDPISGHVSLFWYQQALGQGPEFLTYFQNEAQLDKSGLPSDRFFAERPEGSVSTLKIQRTQQEDSAVYLCASYTPGTYWGDTEAFFGQGTRLTVV.

This clonotype occurred a few times. CDR3 amino acids: CASSSRRGIQETQYF. The CDR3 DNA reads TGTGCCAGCAGTTCACGGAGGGGGATCCAAGAGACCCAGTACTTC. The chain is built from TRBV28 and TRBJ2-5; D could derive from TRBD1 or TRBD2 (6 bases each). The CDR3 has 15 amino acids. The germline V gene has CDR1 MDHEN and CDR2 SYDVKM. Trimming pared 4 bases from V and 1 base from J, leaving 13 bases between.